Each of the 20 T cell receptor beta chains below was sequenced from the same sample in a study of T cells in Graves' hyperthyroidism and ophthalmopathy. Amplification targeted TCR beta CDR3 regions from RNA transcripts. A set of HTBI primers served as the primers for a first-round RT-PCR of the TCR CDR3. TCRdb re-called the multiplex PCR reads with MiXCR, one entry per CDR3 protein. The top ten clones hold around 50% of a sample with about 210,000 distinct CDR3 sequences, 17% of them seen once. Specimen: blood. These receptors originate from a man aged 45-65 years with Graves' hyperthyroidism.

This clonotype was observed a few times. The chain employs TRBV29-1 and TRBJ2-7; 11 nucleotides line up with TRBD1. V shed 1 base and J 0 bases; nucleotides not matched to a gene: 5. The germline V gene has CDR1 SQVTM and CDR2 ANQGSEA. CDR3 length: 16 amino acids. The CDR3 bases are TGCAGCGTTGAAGTTTACGGGACAGGGGGCTCCTACGAGCAGTACTTC. This translates into CSVEVYGTGGSYEQYF.

This clonotype turned up a few times. The genes are TRBV28 and TRBJ1-3; D is possibly TRBD1 (5 bases). Deletions cut 6 bases from V and 6 bases from J, with 15 bases between. From germline, CDR1 is MDHEN and CDR2 SYDVKM. The CDR3 is 14 residues long. DNA for the CDR3: TGTGCCAGCAGCCTTACAGGCCTACTAAACACCATATATTTT. It yields the protein CASSLTGLLNTIYF.

This clonotype appeared once. V gene TRBV5-6 combines with J gene TRBJ2-2, with D possibly called TRBD1 or TRBD2 (5 bases each). CDR1 SGHDT and CDR2 YYEEEE come from the germline V gene. Trimming took 3 bases from V and 4 from J, leaving 7 bases between them. The CDR3 runs 13 residues. This CDR3 reads CASSWGTTGELFF. The CDR3 DNA sequence: TGTGCCAGCAGCTGGGGGACCACCGGGGAGCTGTTTTTT.

This clonotype was counted ten times or more. The gene calls are TRBV18 and TRBJ2-7; no clear D. Germline V gives CDR1 KGHSH, CDR2 LQKENI. The CDR3 totals 14 residues. The ends were cut back, 4 bases at V and 0 bases at J, with 10 bases in the middle. The CDR3 sequence is CASSLQLDSYEQYF. The CDR3 nucleotides are TGTGCCAGCTCACTACAACTCGACTCCTACGAGCAGTACTTC.

The chain links TRBV20-1 to TRBJ1-5, with D possibly matching TRBD1 (5 bases). Trimming shortened V by 0 bases and J by 9 bases, and 12 bases separated the two germline ends. Germline V gene data show CDR1 as DFQATT and CDR2 as SNEGSKA (reference sequence). The CDR3 contains 13 residues. Here the CDR3 reads CSARDRASGPQHF. Here the CDR3 DNA reads TGCAGTGCTAGAGACAGGGCCTCCGGGCCCCAGCATTTT.

At least ten counts were recorded for this clonotype. The V gene is TRBV2, the J gene TRBJ2-5; TRBD1 aligns across 12 bases. The CDR3 is 15 amino acids. The V and J ends lost 4 bases and 1 base, in that order; junction bases with no gene match: 1. CDR1 and CDR2 from the germline V gene are SNHLY and FYNNEI. In DNA form, the CDR3 reads TGTGCCAGCAGTGGGGGACAGGGGGCCCAAGAGACCCAGTACTTC. Translation: CASSGGQGAQETQYF. The full variable domain, its missing parts supplied by reference TRBV2 and TRBJ2-5, is EPEVTQTPSHQVTQMGQEVILRCVPISNHLYFYWYRQILGQKVEFLVSFYNNEISEKSEIFDDQFSVERPDGSNFTLKIRSTKLEDSAMYFCASSGGQGAQETQYFGPGTRLLVL.

In DNA, the CDR3 is TGTGCCAGCAGCTCAAAGGACAGGTTTCATGAGCAGTTCTTC. Translated: CASSSKDRFHEQFF. The chain carries TRBV7-6 and TRBJ2-1; 7 bases match TRBD1. The CDR3 is 14 amino acids. V gave up 4 bases and J gave up 8 bases; unmatched junction bases: 8. Germline V lookup: CDR1 SGHVS, CDR2 FNYEAQ.

This clonotype was found many times. V usage is TRBV5-1 and J usage is TRBJ1-1, with D maybe TRBD1 (6 bases). V was clipped by 4 bases and J by 6 bases, with 19 bases between them. The germline V gene has CDR1 SGHRS and CDR2 YFSETQ. This CDR3 is built from 15 residues. CDR3 protein: CASSPGQGRGSEAFF. The DNA for the CDR3 is TGCGCCAGCAGCCCGGGACAAGGGCGCGGGTCTGAAGCTTTCTTT.

V is TRBV20-1 and J is TRBJ1-1; D not resolved. The CDR3 length is 12 residues. The germline V and J ends were trimmed by 6 bases and 0 bases, with 8 bases remaining between them. Germline CDR1 reads DFQATT; CDR2 reads SNEGSKA (reference sequence). CDR3 nucleotide sequence: TGCAGTGCCCAGAGCTTGAACACTGAAGCTTTCTTT. It encodes CSAQSLNTEAFF.

The V and J genes are TRBV30 and TRBJ1-2, with a tentative D call TRBD1 (5 bases). Germline assignment: CDR1 GTSNPN and CDR2 SVGIG (reference sequence). The CDR3 has 17 amino acids. The germline V and J ends were trimmed by 5 bases and 0 bases, with 22 bases remaining between them. The CDR3 loop reads CAWAPLGESRANYGYTF. The CDR3 nucleotides are TGTGCCTGGGCTCCATTGGGGGAATCGAGAGCTAACTATGGCTACACCTTC.

This clonotype came up a few times. CDR3 sequence (DNA): TGTGCCAGCAGCCCTAGAGCCAGTGAAGCTTTCTTT. Protein sequence: CASSPRASEAFF. V is TRBV3-1 and J is TRBJ1-1; D is ambiguous. This CDR3 comprises 12 residues. Germline CDR1 is LGHDT and CDR2 is YNNKEL (reference sequence). The V and J ends lost 4 bases and 7 bases respectively, with 10 bases between them.

V is TRBV7-2 and J is TRBJ1-4; the match to TRBD1 covers 7 bases. V lost 5 bases to trimming and J lost 8 bases; unmatched junction nucleotides: 11. Germline CDR1 and CDR2: SGHTA and FQGNSA. The CDR3 loop spans 15 amino acids. CDR3 amino acids: CASSQDYRGLEKLFF. The CDR3 nucleotides are TGTGCCAGCAGCCAAGATTACAGGGGACTGGAAAAACTGTTTTTT.

This clonotype was detected a few times. The chain joins TRBV20-1 to TRBJ2-4, with D maybe TRBD1 (6 bases). V was clipped by 5 bases and J by 3 bases, with 14 bases between them. The CDR3 extends over 14 amino acids. The V gene's germline CDR1 is DFQATT and CDR2 SNEGSKA (reference sequence). The CDR3 DNA sequence: TGCAGTGCTGGTCTCAGGGGTGTCAAAAACATTCAGTACTTC. It specifies CSAGLRGVKNIQYF.

The chain uses TRBV25-1 and TRBJ1-1; no clear D gene. Germline V gene lookup returns CDR1 MGHDK and CDR2 SYGVNS. This CDR3 contains 14 residues. V lost 2 bases to trimming and J lost 5 bases, with 12 bases between them. CDR3 region: CASSEQAADTEAFF. CDR3 nucleotide sequence: TGTGCCAGCAGTGAACAGGCGGCAGATACTGAAGCTTTCTTT.

This chain joins TRBV5-4 and TRBJ2-3; D call uncertain. This CDR3 spans 14 amino acids. V gave up 2 bases and J gave up 4 bases, with 11 bases separating them. CDR1 and CDR2 from the germline V gene are SGHNT and YYREEE (reference sequence). DNA of the CDR3: TGTGCCAGCAGCTTCGGACCACTTTCAGATACGCAGTATTTT. Translation: CASSFGPLSDTQYF.

At least ten counts were recorded for this clonotype. The V call is TRBV20-1, the J call TRBJ2-7; D not certain. V lost 1 base, J lost 3 bases, and 25 bases lay in between. Germline V gene sequence: CDR1 DFQATT, CDR2 SNEGSKA (reference sequence). This CDR3 has 18 amino acids. The CDR3, as DNA: TGCAGTGCTAGAGCCGTTGTTCCCAGGCGCATATCAGACTACGAGCAGTACTTC. Protein sequence: CSARAVVPRRISDYEQYF.

Many counts were recorded for this clonotype. The chain joins TRBV6-6 to TRBJ2-2; 9 bases fit TRBD2. J was trimmed by 7 bases and V by 2 bases; bases with no gene match: 8. Germline assignment: CDR1 MNHNY and CDR2 SVGAGI (reference sequence). The CDR3 covers 16 residues. CDR3 region: CASSYGAGGRGGELFF. CDR3 DNA sequence: TGTGCCAGCAGTTACGGAGCGGGAGGTCGGGGCGGGGAGCTGTTTTTT.

V usage is TRBV9 and J usage is TRBJ1-3, with D unresolved. The CDR3 runs to 14 residues. Trimming took 3 bases from V and 0 from J, leaving 7 bases between them. CDR1 is SGDLS and CDR2 is YYNGEE in the germline V gene. CDR3 residues: CASSDHSSGNTIYF. As DNA, the CDR3 is TGTGCCAGCAGCGACCATAGCTCTGGAAACACCATATATTTT.

The chain links TRBV9 to TRBJ2-1; tentative D call: TRBD2 (6 bases). Germline-derived CDR1 and CDR2 are SGDLS and YYNGEE. The ends were cut back, 2 bases at V and 5 bases at J, with 11 bases in the middle. The CDR3 extends over 14 amino acids. CDR3 sequence: CASSVFGGHNEQFF. CDR3 nucleotides: TGTGCCAGCAGCGTGTTCGGGGGTCACAATGAGCAGTTCTTC.

This clonotype appeared many times. This rearrangement joins TRBV20-1 to TRBJ2-7, with D perhaps TRBD2 (5 bases). Deletions cut 2 bases from V and 0 bases from J, with 8 bases between. The CDR3 is 13 residues long. The V gene's germline CDR1 is DFQATT and CDR2 SNEGSKA (reference sequence). The CDR3 loop reads CSARSGNSYEQYF. CDR3 in DNA: TGCAGTGCTAGATCCGGGAACTCCTACGAGCAGTACTTC.